This T cell receptor beta chain originates from a study of CD8 T cells in ankylosing spondylitis. The CDR3 has 16 amino acids. CDR1 is SNHLY and CDR2 is FYNNEI in the germline V gene. V was clipped by 5 bases and J by 1 base; unmatched bases: 7. Notes on the study in general: Significantly higher representation of disease-linked clones was reported for matched ankylosing spondylitis synovial fluid. A subset of motif variants has previously been described in the synovial fluid and blood of reactive arthritis. The study identified a TCR beta motif of several highly homologous variants that appeared characteristic of ankylosing spondylitis blood.

This clonotype appeared many times. The antigen is unknown. By quantitative 5'-RACE with molecular barcodes, the TCR beta libraries were made. TCRdb re-called the 5' RACE reads with MiXCR, one entry per CDR3 protein. The table shows some 400,000 distinct CDR3 sequences, with around 24% occurring only once. The chain joins TRBV2 to TRBJ2-3; TRBD1 agrees at 9 bases. This TCR was sampled from a male donor with ankylosing spondylitis. The sequencing sample was made of blood, either unsorted or a sorted T cell fraction (not recorded which). The DNA for the CDR3 is TGTGCCAGCAGTCAAGGACAGGGGAGGCGCACAGATACGCAGTATTTT. Protein: CASSQGQGRRTDTQYF.